Below, 22 T cell receptor beta chains from the same sample are listed, as sequenced in a study of radiation and T cells in renal cell carcinoma. The protocol was immunoSEQ multiplex PCR, while the TCRdb copy is restricted to in-frame clones and leaves out a portion. The sample gives 100,000 to 150,000 clones, around 83% of which show up once; 2.5% to 3.5% is in the top ten. As to time point: baseline pretreatment blood. Sample treatment: 15 Gy SBRT to primary tumor, nephrectomy 4 weeks later. Source: blood, taken from a patient whose treatment included radiotherapy and nephrectomy. The receptors originated from a woman aged 55-70 years with renal cell carcinoma.

The chain combines TRBV11-2 with TRBJ1-4; 7 positions match TRBD1. CDR3 size: 13 residues. CDR1 and CDR2 (germline): SGHAT, FQNNGV. J gave up 13 bases and V 0 bases, and 5 bases lay outside the gene matches. The CDR3 reads CASSLDPQGVLFF. The CDR3 DNA reads as TGTGCCAGCAGCTTAGACCCGCAGGGGGTACTGTTTTTT.

The chain links TRBV18 to TRBJ1-2; D is uncertain. Germline CDR1 reads KGHSH; CDR2 reads LQKENI. The CDR3 consists of 16 residues. Trimming removed 0 bases at V and 2 bases at J, with 13 bases between. CDR3 residues: CASSPPTHLQNYGYTF. As DNA, the CDR3 is TGTGCCAGCTCACCACCGACACATCTCCAGAACTATGGCTACACCTTC.

The chain combines TRBV10-3 with TRBJ2-1, with D perhaps TRBD2 (7 bases). CDR1 is ENHRY, CDR2 SYGVKD, per germline. V gave up 3 bases and J gave up 0 bases, with 27 bases separating them. The CDR3 has 21 residues. CDR3 sequence (DNA): TGTGCCATCAGTGACCCTGAGGGGACAACAGTCGGGGGGAGCTCCTACAATGAGCAGTTCTTC. Protein sequence: CAISDPEGTTVGGSSYNEQFF.

This chain uses TRBV20-1 with TRBJ2-5; perhaps D is TRBD1 or TRBD2 (5 bases each). In germline, CDR1 is DFQATT, CDR2 SNEGSKA (reference sequence). The CDR3 runs to 11 residues. The V end lost 3 bases, the J end lost 5 bases, and 7 bases lay between the germline ends. The chain's CDR3 is CSARWGETQYF. The DNA of the CDR3 is TGCAGTGCTAGGTGGGGGGAGACCCAGTACTTC.

V usage is TRBV6-6 and J usage is TRBJ1-6; D remains unclear. The CDR3 length is 14 residues. Germline-derived CDR1 and CDR2 are MNHNY and SVGAGI (reference sequence). The CDR3 bases are TGTGCGACTGCATGGCAGGCTAATAATTCACCCCTCCACTTT. Translation gives CATAWQANNSPLHF.

The chain uses TRBV29-1 and TRBJ2-1; TRBD2 agrees at 9 bases. V was pared by 4 bases and J by 1 base, with 11 bases of the junction left unmatched. The germline CDR1 and CDR2 sequences are SQVTM and ANQGSEA. The CDR3 is 17 residues long. CDR3 loop: CSVGGGLAGSSYNEQFF. The CDR3 DNA reads as TGCAGCGTTGGTGGGGGGCTAGCGGGAAGTTCCTACAATGAGCAGTTCTTC.

The chain employs TRBV9 and TRBJ1-2; no clear D gene. V dropped 4 bases and J dropped 6 bases, with 10 bases sitting between them. Germline V lookup: CDR1 SGDLS, CDR2 YYNGEE. The CDR3 extends over 12 amino acids. The chain's CDR3 is CASSYTTNGYTF. The CDR3 nucleotides read TGTGCCAGCAGCTACACGACAAATGGCTACACCTTC.

J is TRBJ2-6 and V is TRBV9, with 12 bases fitting TRBD1. V was clipped by 4 bases and J by 2 bases; unmatched bases: 10. In germline, CDR1 is SGDLS, CDR2 YYNGEE. CDR3 length: 19 residues. CDR3 amino acids: CASSFSPGQGAPGANVLTF. In DNA form, the CDR3 reads TGTGCCAGCAGCTTCAGTCCGGGACAGGGGGCGCCTGGGGCCAACGTCCTGACTTTC. The full variable domain, completed using reference TRBV9 and TRBJ2-6, is DSGVTQTPKHLITATGQRVTLRCSPRSGDLSVYWYQQSLDQGLQFLIQYYNGEERAKGNILERFSAQQFPDLHSELNLSSLELGDSALYFCASSFSPGQGAPGANVLTFGAGSRLTVL.

This clone was detected a few times. The chain links TRBV4-1 to TRBJ1-5; D is unclear. The CDR3 runs 13 residues. With 5 bases removed from V and 3 bases from J, the gap between germline ends came to 8 bases. The germline V gene has CDR1 MGHRA and CDR2 YSYEKL. The CDR3 sequence is CASSFRLNQPQHF. As DNA, the CDR3 is TGCGCCAGCAGCTTTCGCCTCAATCAGCCCCAGCATTTT.

The V call is TRBV7-9, the J call TRBJ2-1; weak D call: TRBD2 (5 bases). CDR1 SEHNR and CDR2 FQNEAQ come from the germline V gene (reference sequence). V lost 5 bases, J lost 12 bases, and 14 bases lay in between. The CDR3 consists of 12 residues. The CDR3 region has the DNA TGTGCCAGCAGCACGGACTTGGCTGCGCAGTTCTTC. It codes for CASSTDLAAQFF.

The V call is TRBV19, the J call TRBJ2-3, with 11 bases identical to TRBD2. Trimming removed 2 bases from V and 2 bases from J; junction bases left unmatched: 3. CDR1 is LNHDA, CDR2 SQIVND, per germline (reference sequence). This CDR3 region has 16 residues. The CDR3 is CASSILAGGATDTQYF. In DNA form, the CDR3 reads TGTGCCAGTAGTATACTAGCGGGGGGCGCCACAGATACGCAGTATTTT.

This clone was picked up one time. J is TRBJ1-1 and V is TRBV4-2, with unresolved D. Trimming cost V 0 bases and J 2 bases, with 4 bases left between them. CDR1 and CDR2 (germline): LGHNA, YNFKEQ. The CDR3 has 13 residues. CDR3: CASSQDTNTEAFF. The CDR3 DNA reads TGTGCCAGCAGCCAAGATACCAACACTGAAGCTTTCTTT.

The rearrangement uses TRBV5-1 and TRBJ2-3; 8 nucleotides match TRBD2. Germline V gives CDR1 SGHRS, CDR2 YFSETQ. The V and J ends lost 5 bases and 0 bases, in that order; junction bases with no gene match: 11. The CDR3 runs 17 residues. CDR3 DNA sequence: TGCGCCAGCAGATTCGGGAGGGGGAGTGGCAGCACAGATACGCAGTATTTT. Its translation: CASRFGRGSGSTDTQYF.

The rearrangement joins TRBV11-1 to TRBJ2-3, with 13 nucleotides matching TRBD2. There are 15 residues in the CDR3. Per germline, CDR1 SGHAT and CDR2 FQDESV (reference sequence). The V segment lost 6 bases and the J segment 3 bases; nucleotides outside the gene matches: 3. The CDR3 coding sequence is TGTGCCAGCAGTCTACTAGCGGGGGGGACAGATACGCAGTATTTT. This codes for CASSLLAGGTDTQYF.

CDR3 DNA sequence: TGTGCCAGCAGCGCGTACGGGACAGGGTCGGATGAGCAGTTCTTC. This sequence encodes CASSAYGTGSDEQFF. This chain links TRBV7-3 with TRBJ2-1, with 9 bases that match TRBD1. Germline values: CDR1 SGHTA, CDR2 FQGTGA. Trimming at V came to 5 bases and at J to 8 bases, leaving 10 bases not matched to a gene. The CDR3 has 15 residues.

The genes are TRBV5-6 and TRBJ2-1; perhaps TRBD2 as D (7 bases). This CDR3 is 14 amino acids long. Germline CDR1 and CDR2: SGHDT and YYEEEE. Between the trimmed V and J ends, which lost 1 base and 6 bases, there was a span of 11 bases. In DNA, the CDR3 is TGTGCCAGCAGCTTGATAGGGGGGGCCAATGAGCAGTTCTTC. This codes for CASSLIGGANEQFF.

The rearrangement links TRBV6-5 to TRBJ2-2; no reliable D call. The V gene's germline CDR1 is MNHEY and CDR2 SVGAGI. The CDR3 consists of 15 residues. V lost 10 bases and J 2 bases, leaving 17 bases between the germline ends. This chain's CDR3 is CATQNDKINTGELFF. The CDR3 DNA reads TGTGCCACCCAAAACGACAAGATCAACACCGGGGAGCTGTTTTTT.

DNA of the CDR3: TGTGCCACCAGCAGAGATAATTTTCGGACTATGGAGGAAAAACTGTTTTTT. The encoded protein is CATSRDNFRTMEEKLFF. The chain has TRBV15 and TRBJ1-4; D not certain. This CDR3 region has 17 residues. Germline CDR1 LNHNV, CDR2 YYDKDF (reference sequence). V lost 0 bases and J 8 bases, leaving 19 bases between the germline ends.

The chain links TRBV5-4 to TRBJ2-7; D call uncertain. The CDR3 length is 12 residues. The V end lost 2 bases, the J end lost 2 bases, and 5 bases lay between the germline ends. Germline V gene sequence: CDR1 SGHNT, CDR2 YYREEE (reference sequence). The CDR3 DNA follows: TGTGCCAGCAGCTTCGACCCCTACGAGCAGTACTTC. It translates to CASSFDPYEQYF.

This clone showed up just once. The genes are TRBV9 and TRBJ2-1; 10 nucleotides line up with TRBD2. The CDR3 totals 21 residues. The trim removed 1 base at V and 6 bases at J, leaving 22 bases unmatched. Germline CDR1 reads SGDLS; CDR2 reads YYNGEE. CDR3 in DNA: TGTGCCAGCAGCGTAAAAGGAGACGAAATGGAGCTAGCGGGAGTAGGCAATGAGCAGTTCTTC. Protein: CASSVKGDEMELAGVGNEQFF.

The chain couples TRBV4-2 to TRBJ2-5; tentative D call: TRBD2 (6 bases). Germline CDR1 and CDR2: LGHNA and YNFKEQ. The V end lost 1 base, the J end lost 5 bases, and 14 bases lay between the germline ends. This CDR3 has 15 amino acids. In DNA, the CDR3 is TGTGCCAGCAGCCAAGGGGGGATCCGGGAGGAGACCCAGTACTTC. This codes for CASSQGGIREETQYF.

The V and J genes are TRBV19 and TRBJ2-7; 9 positions agree with TRBD1. This CDR3 spans 14 amino acids. CDR1 and CDR2 (germline): LNHDA, SQIVND (reference sequence). J gave up 4 bases and V 8 bases, and 9 bases lay outside the gene matches. CDR3 loop: CASAGTGILYEQYF. The CDR3 coding sequence is TGTGCCAGTGCGGGGACAGGGATTTTATACGAGCAGTACTTC.